This TCR beta chain was identified in a study of blood T cell repertoires in COVID-19. Background on the study: Samples came from the United States, Italy and Spain, spanning acute and convalescent COVID-19.

Some clones are missing from TCRdb's copy, which holds only in-frame ones; the method was immunoSEQ multiplex PCR. The sample lists some 60,000 clones, 91% occurring once. Germline CDR1 reads KGHSH; CDR2 reads LQKENI. Unmatched junction bases numbered 3, after V lost 3 bases and J lost 1 base. The CDR3 runs to 16 residues. The sequenced material came from peripheral blood. This clonotype was obtained from a man aged 60 to 69 with acute or convalescent COVID-19. The chain carries TRBV18 and TRBJ2-2, with TRBD1 matching over 9 bases. CDR3 region: CASSPGTGRNTGELFF. The CDR3 coding sequence is TGTGCCAGCTCACCTGGGACAGGGAGGAACACCGGGGAGCTGTTTTTT.